The source of this T cell receptor (beta chain) is a study of T cells in Graves' hyperthyroidism and ophthalmopathy. Broader study findings: Ophthalmopathy got predicted by the model a median 6.5 months before its onset. Blood shared most expanded thyroid clonotypes above 0.001.

Researchers amplified the TCR beta CDR3 regions from RNA transcripts. The TCR CDR3 first-round RT-PCR relied on the HTBI primer set. TCRdb ran MiXCR on the multiplex PCR reads and lists one entry per CDR3 protein. The sample yields a few hundred thousand distinct CDR3 sequences, 19% seen once. Germline CDR1 MNHEY, CDR2 SVGEGT. CDR3 length: 19 residues. Trimming took 0 bases from V and 4 from J; bases not matched to a gene: 17. With regard to this clonotype: Its antigen is not identified.

Material: blood. The rearrangement uses TRBV6-2 or TRBV6-3 and TRBJ2-7, with 8 bases lining up with TRBD1. The sequence was obtained from a woman between 18 and 30 years old with Graves' hyperthyroidism. This CDR3 reads CASSYSGVTGAILTYEQYF. In DNA form, the CDR3 reads TGTGCCAGCAGTTACTCGGGCGTGACAGGGGCCATACTCACGTACGAGCAGTACTTC.